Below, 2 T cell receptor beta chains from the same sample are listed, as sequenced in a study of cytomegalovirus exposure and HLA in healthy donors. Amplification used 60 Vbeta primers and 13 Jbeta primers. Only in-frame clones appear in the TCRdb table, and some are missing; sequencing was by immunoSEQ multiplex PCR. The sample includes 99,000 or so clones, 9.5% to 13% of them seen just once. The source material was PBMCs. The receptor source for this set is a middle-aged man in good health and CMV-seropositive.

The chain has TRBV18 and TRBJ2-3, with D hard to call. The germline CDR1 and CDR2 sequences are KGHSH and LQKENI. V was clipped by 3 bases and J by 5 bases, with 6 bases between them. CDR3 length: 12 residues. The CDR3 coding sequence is TGTGCCAGCTCACCTCCCCTAGATACGCAGTATTTT. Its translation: CASSPPLDTQYF.

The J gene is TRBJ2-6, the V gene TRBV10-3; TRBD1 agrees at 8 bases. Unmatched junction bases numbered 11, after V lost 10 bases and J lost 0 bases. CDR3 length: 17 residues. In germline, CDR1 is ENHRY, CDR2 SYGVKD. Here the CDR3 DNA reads TGTGCCACCTTCTCCGGGACAGGCCCCTCTGGGGCCAACGTCCTGACTTTC. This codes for CATFSGTGPSGANVLTF.